Following are 19 T cell receptor beta chains from one sample sequenced in a study of blood T cell repertoires in COVID-19. Only in-frame clones appear in the TCRdb table, and some are missing; sequencing was by immunoSEQ multiplex PCR. Found here are roughly 230,000 clones, approximately 84% of them singletons; the top ten hold approximately 6.6%. Input material: PBMCs or T cells enriched from blood (not recorded which). These receptors came from a woman in her fifties or sixties who had been exposed to COVID-19.

The sample holds a few counts of this clone. The V gene is TRBV11-2, the J gene TRBJ1-4, with D tentatively TRBD1 (5 bases). Germline loops: CDR1 SGHAT, CDR2 FQNNGV. This CDR3 is 15 amino acids long. Trimming cost V 1 base and J 6 bases, with 12 bases left between them. The CDR3 sequence: CASSLGAGSDEKLFF. The CDR3 DNA sequence: TGTGCCAGCAGCTTAGGAGCAGGGTCGGATGAAAAACTGTTTTTT.

This clone occurred once. This chain links TRBV11-2 with TRBJ2-1; 10 bases are a match to TRBD2. V was clipped by 4 bases and J by 5 bases; unmatched bases: 5. The CDR3 extends over 15 amino acids. The germline gives CDR1 SGHAT, CDR2 FQNNGV. CDR3 amino acids: CASSSERGGNNEQFF. The CDR3 nucleotides read TGTGCCAGCAGCTCGGAGCGGGGGGGAAACAATGAGCAGTTCTTC.

CDR3 nucleotides: TGTGCCAGCAGACCTACAGGGGATGATAGGAAAGCTTTCTTT. It specifies CASRPTGDDRKAFF. The chain combines TRBV6-5 with TRBJ1-1; 7 positions match TRBD1. V was pared by 6 bases and J by 9 bases, with 13 bases of the junction left unmatched. Per the germline V gene, CDR1 is MNHEY and CDR2 is SVGAGI. CDR3 length: 14 residues.

The V and J genes are TRBV29-1 and TRBJ1-2; D gene ambiguous. The CDR3 loop spans 14 amino acids. The V and J ends lost 1 base and 4 bases respectively, with 13 bases between them. Germline assignment: CDR1 SQVTM and CDR2 ANQGSEA. The CDR3 sequence is CSVEGKGGSYGYTF. CDR3 DNA sequence: TGCAGCGTTGAAGGTAAAGGTGGGAGCTATGGCTACACCTTC.

This chain connects TRBV7-9 to TRBJ2-5; the D is unclear. Per germline, CDR1 SEHNR and CDR2 FQNEAQ (reference sequence). The CDR3 is 13 residues long. V lost 4 bases and J lost 0, with 6 bases in between. The CDR3 DNA follows: TGTGCCAGCAGCTCCTTAAACCAAGAGACCCAGTACTTC. Its translation is CASSSLNQETQYF.

V usage is TRBV4-1 and J usage is TRBJ1-5, with 7 bases aligning to TRBD1. Trimming at V came to 1 base and at J to 1 base, leaving 1 base not matched to a gene. Germline-derived CDR1 and CDR2 are MGHRA and YSYEKL. This CDR3 is built from 15 residues. In nucleotides, the CDR3 is TGCGCCAGCAGCCAAGCAGGGGGGAGCAATCAGCCCCAGCATTTT. Protein product: CASSQAGGSNQPQHF.

The CDR3: CAWSHPRRGGYTF. The DNA for the CDR3 is TGTGCCTGGAGTCACCCACGAAGGGGCGGCTACACCTTC. The genes are TRBV30 and TRBJ1-2, with a weak D call TRBD1 (5 bases). There are 13 residues in the CDR3. Germline-derived CDR1 and CDR2 are GTSNPN and SVGIG (reference sequence). Trimming pared 2 bases from V and 8 bases from J, leaving 15 bases between.

V and J are TRBV5-1 and TRBJ1-2, with D possibly TRBD1 on 5 matching bases. V lost 1 base and J lost 8, with 12 bases in between. Germline V gives CDR1 SGHRS, CDR2 YFSETQ. This CDR3 is built from 13 residues. The CDR3 region has the DNA TGCGCCAGCAGCTTGTCTGGGGCCCAGGGCTACACCTTC. Its translation is CASSLSGAQGYTF.

In this sample, this clone turned up once. V usage is TRBV6-2 or TRBV6-3 and J usage is TRBJ1-1; a possible D gene is TRBD1 (6 bases). With 3 bases removed from V and 2 bases from J, the gap between germline ends came to 16 bases. The CDR3 extends over 16 amino acids. The germline gives CDR1 MNHEY, CDR2 SVGEGT. CDR3 sequence: CASSYLWTAANTEAFF. CDR3 DNA: TGTGCCAGCAGTTATCTGTGGACAGCAGCTAACACTGAAGCTTTCTTT.

The chain recombines TRBV5-1 with TRBJ2-1; D might be TRBD2 (6 bases). CDR1 is SGHRS, CDR2 YFSETQ, per germline. V gave up 4 bases and J gave up 5 bases, with 10 bases separating them. This CDR3 has 13 amino acids. The CDR3 nucleotides are TGCGCCAGCAGCAGGGACTTGGACAATGAGCAGTTCTTC. It codes for CASSRDLDNEQFF.

The rearrangement joins TRBV7-9 to TRBJ2-2; D possibly corresponds to TRBD1 (6 bases). Germline CDR1 is SEHNR and CDR2 is FQNEAQ (reference sequence). V lost 4 bases, J lost 4 bases, and 13 bases lay in between. This CDR3 contains 15 residues. CDR3 sequence: CASSSVTGPTGELFF. The CDR3 nucleotides are TGTGCCAGCAGCTCTGTCACAGGGCCCACCGGGGAGCTGTTTTTT.

This chain joins TRBV18 and TRBJ1-1; a weak D match, TRBD1 (5 bases). CDR1 is KGHSH and CDR2 is LQKENI in the germline V gene. The CDR3 is 15 amino acids. V lost 3 bases and J 2 bases, leaving 13 bases between the germline ends. The CDR3 DNA reads TGTGCCAGCTCACCCGGGGGGGAGATAAACACTGAAGCTTTCTTT. Its protein product is CASSPGGEINTEAFF.

V gene TRBV19 combines with J gene TRBJ2-7, with D unresolved. This CDR3 contains 13 residues. Trimming shortened V by 3 bases and J by 0 bases, and 6 bases separated the two germline ends. Germline V lookup: CDR1 LNHDA, CDR2 SQIVND (reference sequence). The DNA for the CDR3 is TGTGCCAGTAGTATCTCACTCTCCTACGAGCAGTACTTC. Translated: CASSISLSYEQYF.

This chain links TRBV29-1 with TRBJ1-6, with TRBD1 matching over 10 bases. The V gene's germline CDR1 is SQVTM and CDR2 ANQGSEA. J gave up 7 bases and V 7 bases, and 4 bases lay outside the gene matches. This CDR3 has 13 residues. The CDR3 region has the DNA TGCAGCGCCCTGACAGGGGGCAATTCACCCCTCCACTTT. The encoded protein is CSALTGGNSPLHF.

The J gene is TRBJ2-4, the V gene TRBV19; D perhaps matches TRBD2 (6 bases). CDR1 and CDR2 (germline): LNHDA, SQIVND (reference sequence). The V and J ends lost 2 bases and 2 bases respectively, with 13 bases between them. CDR3 length: 16 residues. The CDR3 bases are TGTGCCAGTAGTATAAGGTCCGGAGGGACCAAAAACATTCAGTACTTC. This sequence encodes CASSIRSGGTKNIQYF.

The chain employs TRBV5-5 and TRBJ2-2; 7 bases agree with TRBD1. There are 15 residues in the CDR3. Germline CDR1 and CDR2: SGHKS and YYEKEE (reference sequence). Trimming took 1 base from V and 3 from J; bases not matched to a gene: 3. The DNA for the CDR3 is TGTGCCAGCAGCTTGATAGGGGGCGACACCGGGGAGCTGTTTTTT. Its translation: CASSLIGGDTGELFF.

This rearrangement joins TRBV7-2 to TRBJ2-7; TRBD1 aligns across 10 bases. Germline loops: CDR1 SGHTA, CDR2 FQGNSA. Germline trimming cut 1 base from V and 1 base from J; bases unmatched to any gene: 1. The CDR3 consists of 15 residues. CDR3 DNA sequence: TGTGCCAGCAGCTTAGAGGGACAGGGGTCCTACGAGCAGTACTTC. The encoded protein is CASSLEGQGSYEQYF. The variable domain in full, with the rest retrieved from reference TRBV7-2 and TRBJ2-7, is GAGVSQSPSNKVTEKGKDVELRCDPISGHTALYWYRQSLGQGLEFLIYFQGNSAPDKSGLPSDRFSAERTGGSVSTLTIQRTQQEDSAVYLCASSLEGQGSYEQYFGPGTRLTVT.

The chain uses TRBV2 and TRBJ2-1, with 9 bases fitting TRBD2. CDR1 and CDR2 from the germline V gene are SNHLY and FYNNEI. This CDR3 region has 14 residues. Trimming removed 5 bases from V and 4 bases from J; junction bases left unmatched: 3. For the CDR3, the DNA is TGTGCCAGCAGTCGGCGGGGGGGATACAATGAGCAGTTCTTC. Its protein product is CASSRRGGYNEQFF.

The CDR3 loop reads CASSREGAYEQYF. CDR3 DNA sequence: TGCGCCAGCAGCAGAGAGGGGGCCTACGAGCAGTACTTC. This chain connects TRBV5-1 to TRBJ2-7, with D perhaps TRBD1 (6 bases). Trimming left V 4 bases short and J 2 bases short, with 10 bases between. CDR1 is SGHRS, CDR2 YFSETQ, per germline. The CDR3 is made up of 13 amino acids.